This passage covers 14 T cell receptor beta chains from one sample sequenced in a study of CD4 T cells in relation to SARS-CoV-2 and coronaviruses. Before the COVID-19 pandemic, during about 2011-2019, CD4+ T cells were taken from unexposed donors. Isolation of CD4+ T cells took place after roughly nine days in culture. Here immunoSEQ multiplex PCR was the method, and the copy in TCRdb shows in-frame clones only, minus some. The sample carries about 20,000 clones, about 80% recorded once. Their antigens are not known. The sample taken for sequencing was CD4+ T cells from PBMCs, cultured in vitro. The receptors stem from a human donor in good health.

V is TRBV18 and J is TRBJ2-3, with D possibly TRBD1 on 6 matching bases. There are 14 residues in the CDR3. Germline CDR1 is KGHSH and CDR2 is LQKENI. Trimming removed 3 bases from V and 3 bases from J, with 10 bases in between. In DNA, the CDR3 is TGTGCCAGCTCACCGAACAGGGTAACAGATACGCAGTATTTT. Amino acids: CASSPNRVTDTQYF.

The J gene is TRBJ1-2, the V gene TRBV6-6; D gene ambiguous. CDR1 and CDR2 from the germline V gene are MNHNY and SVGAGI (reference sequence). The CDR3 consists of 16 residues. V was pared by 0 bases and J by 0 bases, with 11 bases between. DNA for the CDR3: TGTGCCAGCAGTTACTCCGAGGAACTCCCTAACTATGGCTACACCTTC. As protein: CASSYSEELPNYGYTF.

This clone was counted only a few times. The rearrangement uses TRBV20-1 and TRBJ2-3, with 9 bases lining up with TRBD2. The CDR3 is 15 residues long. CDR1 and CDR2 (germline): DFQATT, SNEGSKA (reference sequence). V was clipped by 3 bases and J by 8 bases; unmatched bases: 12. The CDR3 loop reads CSASPRLAAYVTQYF. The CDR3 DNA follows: TGCAGTGCTAGTCCCCGACTAGCGGCGTATGTTACGCAGTATTTT.

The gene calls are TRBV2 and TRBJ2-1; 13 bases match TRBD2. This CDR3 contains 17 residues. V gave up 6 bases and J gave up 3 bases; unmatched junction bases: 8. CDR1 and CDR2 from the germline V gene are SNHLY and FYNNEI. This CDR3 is CASRAGLAGVSYNEQFF. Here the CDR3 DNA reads TGTGCCAGCAGAGCCGGACTAGCGGGAGTGAGCTACAATGAGCAGTTCTTC.

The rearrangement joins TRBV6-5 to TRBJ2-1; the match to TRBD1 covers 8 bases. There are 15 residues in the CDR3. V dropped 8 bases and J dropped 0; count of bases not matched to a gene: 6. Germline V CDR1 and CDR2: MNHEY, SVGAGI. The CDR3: CASREGTGSYNEQFF. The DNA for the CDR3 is TGTGCCAGCCGAGAGGGGACAGGCTCCTACAATGAGCAGTTCTTC.

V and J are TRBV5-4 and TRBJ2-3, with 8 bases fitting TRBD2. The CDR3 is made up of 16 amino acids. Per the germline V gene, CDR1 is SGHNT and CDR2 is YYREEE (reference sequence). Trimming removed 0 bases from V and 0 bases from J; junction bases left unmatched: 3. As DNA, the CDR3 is TGTGCCAGCAGCTTGGTCCTAGCGGGTAGCACAGATACGCAGTATTTT. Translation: CASSLVLAGSTDTQYF. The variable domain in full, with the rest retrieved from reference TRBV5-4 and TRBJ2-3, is ETGVTQSPTHLIKTRGQQVTLRCSSQSGHNTVSWYQQALGQGPQFIFQYYREEENGRGNFPPRFSGLQFPNYSSELNVNALELDDSALYLCASSLVLAGSTDTQYFGPGTRLTVL.

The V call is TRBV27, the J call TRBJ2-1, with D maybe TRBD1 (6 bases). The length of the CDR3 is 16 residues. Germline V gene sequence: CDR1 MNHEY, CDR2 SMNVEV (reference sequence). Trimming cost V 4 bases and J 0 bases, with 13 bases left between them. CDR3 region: CASSWGTPSSYNEQFF. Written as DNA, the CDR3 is TGTGCCAGCAGTTGGGGGACACCGAGCTCCTACAATGAGCAGTTCTTC.

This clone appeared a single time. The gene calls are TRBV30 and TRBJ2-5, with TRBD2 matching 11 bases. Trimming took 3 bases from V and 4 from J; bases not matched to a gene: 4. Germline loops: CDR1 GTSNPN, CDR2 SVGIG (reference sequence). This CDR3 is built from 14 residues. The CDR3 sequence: CAWRVAGGRETQYF. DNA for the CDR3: TGTGCCTGGAGAGTAGCGGGAGGGCGAGAGACCCAGTACTTC.

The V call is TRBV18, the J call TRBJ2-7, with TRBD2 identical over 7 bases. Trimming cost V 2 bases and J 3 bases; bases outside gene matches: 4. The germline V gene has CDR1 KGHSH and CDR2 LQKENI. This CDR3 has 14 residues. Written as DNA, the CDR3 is TGTGCCAGCTCACCATCGAGCGGGGACTACGAGCAGTACTTC. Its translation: CASSPSSGDYEQYF.

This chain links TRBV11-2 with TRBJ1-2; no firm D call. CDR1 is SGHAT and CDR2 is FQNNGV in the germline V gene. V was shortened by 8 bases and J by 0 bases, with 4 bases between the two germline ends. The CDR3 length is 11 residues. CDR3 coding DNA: TGTGCCAGCTCAGCTAACTATGGCTACACCTTC. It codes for CASSANYGYTF. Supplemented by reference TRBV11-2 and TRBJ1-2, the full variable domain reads EAGVAQSPRYKIIEKRQSVAFWCNPISGHATLYWYQQILGQGPKLLIQFQNNGVVDDSQLPKDRFSAERLKGVDSTLKIQPAKLEDSAVYLCASSANYGYTFGSGTRLTVV.

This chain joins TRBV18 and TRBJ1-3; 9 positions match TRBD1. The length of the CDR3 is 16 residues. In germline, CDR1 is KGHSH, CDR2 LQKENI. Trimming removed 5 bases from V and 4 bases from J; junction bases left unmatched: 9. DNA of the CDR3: TGTGCCAGCTCATCACTTTCCGGGACAGGGGGAAACACCATATATTTT. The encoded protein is CASSSLSGTGGNTIYF.

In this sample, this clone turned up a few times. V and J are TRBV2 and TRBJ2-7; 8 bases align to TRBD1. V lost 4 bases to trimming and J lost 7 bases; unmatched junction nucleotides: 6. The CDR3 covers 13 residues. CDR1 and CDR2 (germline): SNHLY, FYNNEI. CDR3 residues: CASSGQGAWEQYF. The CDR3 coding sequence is TGTGCCAGCAGTGGGCAGGGGGCGTGGGAGCAGTACTTC.

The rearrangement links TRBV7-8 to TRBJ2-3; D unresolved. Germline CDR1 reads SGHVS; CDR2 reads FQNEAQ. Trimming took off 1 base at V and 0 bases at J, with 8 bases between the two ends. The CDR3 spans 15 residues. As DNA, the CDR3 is TGTGCCAGCAGCTTAGTCGCCAGAAGCACAGATACGCAGTATTTT. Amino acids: CASSLVARSTDTQYF.

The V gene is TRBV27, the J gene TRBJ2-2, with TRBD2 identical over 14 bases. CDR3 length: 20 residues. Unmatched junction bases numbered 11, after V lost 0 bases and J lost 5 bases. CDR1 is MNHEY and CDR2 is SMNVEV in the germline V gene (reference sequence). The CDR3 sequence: CASSLSPRLAGGPRTGELFF. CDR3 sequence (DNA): TGTGCCAGCAGTTTATCGCCACGACTAGCGGGAGGGCCTAGGACCGGGGAGCTGTTTTTT.